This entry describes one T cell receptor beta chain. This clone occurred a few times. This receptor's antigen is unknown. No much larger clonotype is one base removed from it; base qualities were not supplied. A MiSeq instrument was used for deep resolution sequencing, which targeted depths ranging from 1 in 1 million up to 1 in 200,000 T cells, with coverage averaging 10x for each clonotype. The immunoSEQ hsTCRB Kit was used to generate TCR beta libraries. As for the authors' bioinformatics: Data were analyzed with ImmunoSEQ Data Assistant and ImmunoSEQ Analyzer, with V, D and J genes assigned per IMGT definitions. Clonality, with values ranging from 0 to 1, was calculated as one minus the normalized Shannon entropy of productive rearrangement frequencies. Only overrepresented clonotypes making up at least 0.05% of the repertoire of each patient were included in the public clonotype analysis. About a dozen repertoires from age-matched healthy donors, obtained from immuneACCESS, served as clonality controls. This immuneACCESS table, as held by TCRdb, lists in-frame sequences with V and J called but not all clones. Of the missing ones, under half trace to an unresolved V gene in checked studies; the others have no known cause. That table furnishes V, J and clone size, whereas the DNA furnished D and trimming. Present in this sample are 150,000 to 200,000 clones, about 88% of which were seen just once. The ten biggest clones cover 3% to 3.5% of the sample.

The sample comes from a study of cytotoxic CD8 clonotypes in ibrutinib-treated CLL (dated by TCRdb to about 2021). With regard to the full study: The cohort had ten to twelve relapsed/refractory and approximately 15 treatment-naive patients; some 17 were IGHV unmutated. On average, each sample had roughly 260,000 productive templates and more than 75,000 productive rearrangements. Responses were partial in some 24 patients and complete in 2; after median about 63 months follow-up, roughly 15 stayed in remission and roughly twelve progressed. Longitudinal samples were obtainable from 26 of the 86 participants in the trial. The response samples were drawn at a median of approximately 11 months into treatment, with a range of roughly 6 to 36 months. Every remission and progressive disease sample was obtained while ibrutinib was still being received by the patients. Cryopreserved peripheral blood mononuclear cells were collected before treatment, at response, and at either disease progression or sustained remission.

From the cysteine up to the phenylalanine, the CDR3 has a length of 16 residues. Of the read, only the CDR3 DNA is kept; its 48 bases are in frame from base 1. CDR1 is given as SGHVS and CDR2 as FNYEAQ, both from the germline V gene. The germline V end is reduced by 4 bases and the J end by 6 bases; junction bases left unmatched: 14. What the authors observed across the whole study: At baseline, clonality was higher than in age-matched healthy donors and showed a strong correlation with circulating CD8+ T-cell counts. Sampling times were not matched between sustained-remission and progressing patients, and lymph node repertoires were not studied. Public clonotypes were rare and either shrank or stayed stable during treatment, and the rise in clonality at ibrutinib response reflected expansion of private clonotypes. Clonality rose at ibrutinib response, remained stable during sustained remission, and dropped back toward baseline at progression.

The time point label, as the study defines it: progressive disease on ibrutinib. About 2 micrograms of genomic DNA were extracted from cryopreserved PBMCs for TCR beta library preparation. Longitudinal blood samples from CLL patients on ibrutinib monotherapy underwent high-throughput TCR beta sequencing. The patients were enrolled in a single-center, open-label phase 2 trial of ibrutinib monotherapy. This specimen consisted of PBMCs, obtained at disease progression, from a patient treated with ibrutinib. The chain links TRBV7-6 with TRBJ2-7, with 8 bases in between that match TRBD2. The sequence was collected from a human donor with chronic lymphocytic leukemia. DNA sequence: TGTGCCAGCAGCTGGGGCATCGCGGGAGGTCTCTTCGAGCAGTACTTC. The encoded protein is CASSWGIAGGLFEQYF.